Listed below are T cell receptor beta chains from one sample, sequenced in a study of blood T cell repertoires in COVID-19. The table came from immunoSEQ multiplex PCR; TCRdb's copy has only in-frame clones and leaves some out. The data show about 59,000 clones, roughly four fifths seen once. The sequencing sample was made of peripheral blood. These receptors originate from a man aged 60 to 75 with COVID-19, enrolled during active disease. The CDR3 runs from the conserved cysteine through the conserved F or W.

j_call | v_call | cdr3_aa
TRBJ2-7 | TRBV9 | CASTKAADPYEQYF
TRBJ2-7 | TRBV7-2 | CASSRNGGSEQYF
TRBJ2-3 | TRBV4-3 | CASSQDSGQQYF
TRBJ1-5 | TRBV2 | CASSERASQHF
TRBJ2-1 | TRBV7-6 | CASSWGPGGKSSYNEQFF
TRBJ2-1 | TRBV4-2 | CASRGSGGTEQFF
TRBJ2-1 | TRBV6-5 | CASSPRQGAIEQFF
TRBJ1-1 | TRBV9 | CASSVGDRMNTEAFF
TRBJ2-3 | TRBV30 | CAWSVLGGQARTDTQYF
TRBJ2-2 | TRBV2 | CASSEAGAHTGELFF
TRBJ2-3 | TRBV5-4 | CASSSKSGLSTDTQYF
TRBJ2-4 | TRBV6-5 | CASSYSQLGGDIQYF
TRBJ2-3 | TRBV5-1 | CASSLYGARDTQYF
TRBJ2-1 | TRBV9 | CASSAQVTGGEQFF
TRBJ1-6 | TRBV4-1 | CASSPGQYNSPLHF
TRBJ2-7 | TRBV4-1 | CASSQPGQGSSYEQYF
TRBJ1-3 | TRBV19 | CASWEGIAGNTIYF
TRBJ1-5 | TRBV4-1 | CASSQDSATVSYSNQPQHF
TRBJ1-5 | TRBV7-2 | CASSLFETGAFSNQPQHF
TRBJ2-7 | TRBV27 | CASSSYRFVYEQYF
TRBJ1-1 | TRBV4-2 | CASSQATYRGDTEAFF